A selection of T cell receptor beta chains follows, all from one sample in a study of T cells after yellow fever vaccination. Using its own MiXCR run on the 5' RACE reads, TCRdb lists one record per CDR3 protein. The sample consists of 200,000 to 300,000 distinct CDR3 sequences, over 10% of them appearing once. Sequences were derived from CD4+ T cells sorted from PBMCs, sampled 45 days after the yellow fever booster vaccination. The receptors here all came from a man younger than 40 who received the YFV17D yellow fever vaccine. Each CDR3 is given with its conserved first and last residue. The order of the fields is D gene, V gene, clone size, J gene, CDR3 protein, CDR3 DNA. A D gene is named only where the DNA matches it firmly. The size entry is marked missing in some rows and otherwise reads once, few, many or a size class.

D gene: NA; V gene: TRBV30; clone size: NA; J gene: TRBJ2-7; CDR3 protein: CAWSVGLPSYEQYF; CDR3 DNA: TGTGCCTGGAGTGTAGGGCTCCCTAGCTACGAGCAGTACTTC
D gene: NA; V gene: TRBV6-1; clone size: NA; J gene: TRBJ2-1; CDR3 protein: CASSTREKPYNEQFF; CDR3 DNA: TGTGCCAGCAGTACCCGGGAGAAACCCTACAATGAGCAGTTCTTC
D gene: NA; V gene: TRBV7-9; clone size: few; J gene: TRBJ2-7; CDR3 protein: CASSLVRSYEQYF; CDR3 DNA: TGTGCCAGCAGCTTAGTAAGGAGCTACGAGCAGTACTTC
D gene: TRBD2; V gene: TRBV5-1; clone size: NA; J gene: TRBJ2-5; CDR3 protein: CASSLAAGGQETQYF; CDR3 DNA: TGCGCCAGCAGCTTGGCTGCGGGGGGACAAGAGACCCAGTACTTC
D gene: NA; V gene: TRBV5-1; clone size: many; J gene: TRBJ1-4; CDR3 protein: CASSRNNEKLFF; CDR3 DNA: TGCGCCAGCAGCCGTAATAATGAAAAACTGTTTTTT
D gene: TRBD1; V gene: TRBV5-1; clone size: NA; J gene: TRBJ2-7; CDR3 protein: CASGRGQGYEQYF; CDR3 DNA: TGCGCCAGCGGGAGGGGACAGGGCTACGAGCAGTACTTC
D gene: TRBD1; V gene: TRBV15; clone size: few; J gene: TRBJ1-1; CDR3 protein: CATSRDRDRQAFF; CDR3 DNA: TGTGCCACCAGCAGAGATCGGGACAGACAAGCTTTCTTT
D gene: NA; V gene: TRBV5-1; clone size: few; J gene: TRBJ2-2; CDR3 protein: CASSRPSGASPGELFF; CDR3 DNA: TGCGCCAGCAGTCGACCGTCGGGAGCTTCTCCCGGGGAGCTGTTTTTT
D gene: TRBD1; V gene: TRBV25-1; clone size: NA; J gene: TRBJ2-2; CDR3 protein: CASSESGTGGGELFF; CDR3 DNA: TGTGCCAGCAGTGAATCGGGGACAGGGGGCGGGGAGCTGTTTTTT
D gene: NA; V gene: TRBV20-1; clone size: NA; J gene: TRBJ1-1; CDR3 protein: CSARLVNTEAFF; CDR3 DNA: TGCAGTGCCCGGCTAGTGAACACTGAAGCTTTCTTT
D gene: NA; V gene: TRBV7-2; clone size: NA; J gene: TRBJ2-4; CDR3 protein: CASRDPGVIQYF; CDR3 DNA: TGTGCCAGCAGGGATCCAGGGGTCATTCAGTACTTC
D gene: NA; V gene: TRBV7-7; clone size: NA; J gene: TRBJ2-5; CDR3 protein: CASSTGPRWAQYF; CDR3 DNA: TGTGCTAGCAGCACAGGCCCGAGGTGGGCCCAGTACTTC
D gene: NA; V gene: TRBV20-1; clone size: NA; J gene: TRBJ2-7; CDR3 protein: CSATLSEQHF; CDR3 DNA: TGCAGTGCAACCCTCTCCGAGCAGCACTTC
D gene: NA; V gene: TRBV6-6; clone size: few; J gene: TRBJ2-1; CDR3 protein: CATAPRAYNEQFF; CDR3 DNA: TGTGCCACGGCCCCACGGGCCTACAATGAGCAGTTCTTC
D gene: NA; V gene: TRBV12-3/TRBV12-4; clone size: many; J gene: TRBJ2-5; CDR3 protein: CASSFQGKETQYF; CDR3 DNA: TGTGCCAGCAGTTTCCAGGGAAAAGAGACCCAGTACTTC
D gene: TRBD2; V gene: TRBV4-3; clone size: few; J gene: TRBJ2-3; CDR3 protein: CASSQDPGGFTDTQYF; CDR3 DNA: TGCGCCAGCAGCCAAGACCCGGGGGGATTCACAGATACGCAGTATTTT
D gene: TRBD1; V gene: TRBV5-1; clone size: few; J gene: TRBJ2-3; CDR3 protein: CASSLARGPDTQYF; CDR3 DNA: TGCGCCAGCAGCCTCGCCAGGGGGCCCGATACGCAGTATTTT
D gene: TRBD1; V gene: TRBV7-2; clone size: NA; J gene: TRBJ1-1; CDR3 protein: CASRSDRDTEAFF; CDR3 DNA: TGTGCCAGCAGATCTGACAGGGACACTGAAGCTTTCTTT
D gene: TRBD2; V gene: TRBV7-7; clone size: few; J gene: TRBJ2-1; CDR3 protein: CASSEMAGGNEQFF; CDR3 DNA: TGTGCTAGCAGCGAGATGGCGGGAGGTAATGAGCAGTTCTTC
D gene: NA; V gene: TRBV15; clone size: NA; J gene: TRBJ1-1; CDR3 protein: CATSFEMNTEAFF; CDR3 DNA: TGTGCCACCAGCTTCGAGATGAACACTGAAGCTTTCTTT
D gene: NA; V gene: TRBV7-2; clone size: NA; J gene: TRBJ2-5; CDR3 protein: CASSLGPVQETQYF; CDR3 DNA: TGTGCCAGCAGCTTAGGCCCAGTCCAAGAGACCCAGTACTTC
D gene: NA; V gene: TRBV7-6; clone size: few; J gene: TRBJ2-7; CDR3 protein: CASSPSRAGEQYF; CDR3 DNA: TGTGCCAGCAGCCCTTCTAGGGCGGGAGAGCAGTACTTC
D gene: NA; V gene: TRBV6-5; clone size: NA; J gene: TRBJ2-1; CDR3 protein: CASSFSAGSSYNEQFF; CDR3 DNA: TGTGCCAGCAGTTTTTCAGCTGGGAGCTCCTACAATGAGCAGTTCTTC
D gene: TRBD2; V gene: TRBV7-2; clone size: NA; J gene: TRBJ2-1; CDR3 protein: CASSSQAGVVDEQFF; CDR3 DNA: TGTGCCAGCAGCTCCCAAGCGGGAGTCGTTGATGAGCAGTTCTTC
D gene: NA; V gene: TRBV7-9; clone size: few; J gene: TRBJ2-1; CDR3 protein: CASSFGLEQFF; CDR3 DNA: TGTGCCAGCAGCTTTGGTCTTGAGCAGTTCTTC
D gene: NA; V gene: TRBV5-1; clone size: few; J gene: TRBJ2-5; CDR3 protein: CASRDGGSRGETQYF; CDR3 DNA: TGCGCCAGCAGGGACGGAGGGTCCCGGGGAGAGACCCAGTACTTC
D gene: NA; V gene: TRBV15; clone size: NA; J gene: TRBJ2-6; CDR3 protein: CATNPGDSGANVLTF; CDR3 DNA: TGTGCCACCAACCCGGGAGACTCTGGGGCCAACGTCCTGACTTTC
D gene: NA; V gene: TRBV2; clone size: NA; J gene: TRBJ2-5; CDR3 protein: CALKGMVVKETQYF; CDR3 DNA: TGTGCCTTGAAGGGGATGGTCGTTAAAGAGACCCAGTACTTC
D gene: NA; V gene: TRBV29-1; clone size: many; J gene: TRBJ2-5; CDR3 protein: CSVLSHRGETQYF; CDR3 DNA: TGCAGCGTCCTTAGCCACCGCGGAGAGACCCAGTACTTC
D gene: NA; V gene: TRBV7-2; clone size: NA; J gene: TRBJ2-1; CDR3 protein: CASSYPPFYNEQFF; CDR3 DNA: TGTGCCAGCAGCTACCCCCCTTTCTACAATGAGCAGTTCTTC
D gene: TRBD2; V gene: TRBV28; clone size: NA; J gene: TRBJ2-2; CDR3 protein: CASRRLAGTNTGELFF; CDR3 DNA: TGTGCCAGCAGGCGACTAGCGGGAACGAACACCGGGGAGCTGTTTTTT
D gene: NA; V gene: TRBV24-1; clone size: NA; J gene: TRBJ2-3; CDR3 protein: CATSDGREGTQYF; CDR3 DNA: TGTGCCACCAGTGATGGGAGAGAGGGCACGCAGTATTTT
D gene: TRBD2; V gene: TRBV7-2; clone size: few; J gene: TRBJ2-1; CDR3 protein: CASSARRLAGVMNEQFF; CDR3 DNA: TGTGCCAGCAGCGCACGCCGACTAGCGGGAGTGATGAATGAGCAGTTCTTC
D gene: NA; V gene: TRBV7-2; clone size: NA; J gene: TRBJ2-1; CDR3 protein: CASSFATEQFF; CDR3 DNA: TGTGCCAGCAGCTTCGCCACTGAGCAGTTCTTC
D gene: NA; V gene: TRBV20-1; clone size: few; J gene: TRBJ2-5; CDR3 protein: CSARDRGSQETQYF; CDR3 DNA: TGCAGTGCTAGAGACAGGGGATCTCAAGAGACCCAGTACTTC
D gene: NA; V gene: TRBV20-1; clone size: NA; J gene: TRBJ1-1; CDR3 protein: CSARGDTEAFF; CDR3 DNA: TGCAGTGCTAGGGGTGACACTGAAGCTTTCTTT
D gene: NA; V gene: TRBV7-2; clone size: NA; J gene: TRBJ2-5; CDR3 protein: CASSFQTARGETQYF; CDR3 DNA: TGTGCCAGCAGCTTCCAGACGGCCCGGGGAGAGACCCAGTACTTC
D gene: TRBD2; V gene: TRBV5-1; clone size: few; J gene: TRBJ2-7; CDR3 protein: CASSLGPGAGAHYEQYF; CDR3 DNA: TGCGCCAGCAGCTTGGGTCCGGGTGCGGGAGCGCACTACGAGCAGTACTTC
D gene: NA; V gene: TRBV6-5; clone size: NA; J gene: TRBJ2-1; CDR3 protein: CASSYSGPGNEQFF; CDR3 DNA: TGTGCCAGCAGTTACTCAGGGCCGGGCAATGAGCAGTTCTTC
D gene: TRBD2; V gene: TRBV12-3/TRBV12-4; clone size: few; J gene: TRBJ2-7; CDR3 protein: CASSLLAGDEQYF; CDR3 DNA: TGTGCCAGCAGTTTACTAGCGGGAGACGAGCAGTACTTC